This T cell receptor (beta chain) was documented in a study of early T cells in non-severe SARS-CoV-2 infection. Study background: Investigators sequenced bulk RNA drawn from unsorted whole blood, and chains remained unpaired. Study outcomes and limitations: There was a bias toward anti-spike CD8 responses in VDJdb matching, which missed private and CD4 specificities.

The V and J ends lost 5 bases and 4 bases respectively, with 11 bases between them. The CDR3 totals 14 residues. Germline CDR1 is SGHTA and CDR2 is FQGNSA. This clonotype occurred many times. The antigen remains unidentified. cDNA molecules, individually, were tagged with unique molecular identifiers. Using its own MiXCR run on the 5' RACE reads, TCRdb lists one record per CDR3 protein. Found here are roughly 93,000 distinct CDR3 sequences, roughly 14% of them singletons; the top ten hold approximately 0.5%. The chain is built from TRBV7-2 and TRBJ2-2, with D perhaps matching TRBD1 (5 bases). This clonotype was obtained from an adult who was a healthcare worker with PCR-confirmed SARS-CoV-2 infection or an uninfected control (not recorded which). Sequenced material: whole blood. CDR3 in amino acids: CASSVGRSTGELFF. CDR3 sequence (DNA): TGTGCCAGCAGCGTGGGGCGGTCCACCGGGGAGCTGTTTTTT.